The clone carrying this T cell receptor beta chain has a handful of counts. Its antigen is undetermined. This sample is part of a study of response to subunit inactivated influenza vaccine. MiXCR, run by TCRdb on the RT-PCR reads, gives a single entry per CDR3 protein. The sample lists some 500,000 distinct CDR3 sequences; 16% were seen once. The germline V and J ends were trimmed by 2 bases and 3 bases, with 7 bases remaining between them. Germline values: CDR1 LGHNA, CDR2 YSLEER. This CDR3 region has 14 residues. Study observations and caveats: It was suggested by the authors that few new T cells are recruited by each seasonal influenza vaccination.

The TCR sequence derives from a man aged 50 to 69 who received an inactivated influenza vaccine. This chain joins TRBV4-3 and TRBJ1-4; D perhaps matches TRBD1 (6 bases). This material consisted of CD4+ T cells sorted from PBMCs, taken about 24 months after vaccination. The CDR3 is CASSQTGSNEKLFF. The CDR3 DNA reads TGCGCCAGCAGCCAAACAGGGTCTAATGAAAAACTGTTTTTT.